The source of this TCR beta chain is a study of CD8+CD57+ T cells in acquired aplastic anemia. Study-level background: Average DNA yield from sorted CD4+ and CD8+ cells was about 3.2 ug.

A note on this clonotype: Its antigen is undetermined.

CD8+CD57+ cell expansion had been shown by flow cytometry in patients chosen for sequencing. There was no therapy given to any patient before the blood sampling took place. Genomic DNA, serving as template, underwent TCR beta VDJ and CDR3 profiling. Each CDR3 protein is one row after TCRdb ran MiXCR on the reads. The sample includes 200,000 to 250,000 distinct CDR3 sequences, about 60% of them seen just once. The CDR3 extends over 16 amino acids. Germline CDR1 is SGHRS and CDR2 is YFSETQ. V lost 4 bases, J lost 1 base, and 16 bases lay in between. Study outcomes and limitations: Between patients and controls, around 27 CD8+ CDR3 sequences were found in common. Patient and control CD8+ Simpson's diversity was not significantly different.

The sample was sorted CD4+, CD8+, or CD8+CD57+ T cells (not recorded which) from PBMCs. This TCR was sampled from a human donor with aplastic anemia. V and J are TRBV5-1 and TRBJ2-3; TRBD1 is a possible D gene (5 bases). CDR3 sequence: CASSPSLRAGTDTQYF. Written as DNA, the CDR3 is TGCGCCAGCAGCCCGTCTCTCAGGGCTGGCACAGATACGCAGTATTTT.